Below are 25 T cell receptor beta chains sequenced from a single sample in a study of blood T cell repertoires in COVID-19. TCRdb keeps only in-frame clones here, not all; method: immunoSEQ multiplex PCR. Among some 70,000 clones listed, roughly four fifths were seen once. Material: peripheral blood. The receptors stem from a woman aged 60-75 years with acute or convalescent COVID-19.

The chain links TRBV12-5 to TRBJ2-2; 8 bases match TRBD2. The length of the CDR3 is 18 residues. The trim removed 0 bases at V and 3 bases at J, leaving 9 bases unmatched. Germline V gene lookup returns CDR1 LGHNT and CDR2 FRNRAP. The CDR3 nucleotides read TGTGCTAGTGGTTTGGTACCTGACGGGGGGGTGCACACCGGGGAGCTGTTTTTT. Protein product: CASGLVPDGGVHTGELFF.

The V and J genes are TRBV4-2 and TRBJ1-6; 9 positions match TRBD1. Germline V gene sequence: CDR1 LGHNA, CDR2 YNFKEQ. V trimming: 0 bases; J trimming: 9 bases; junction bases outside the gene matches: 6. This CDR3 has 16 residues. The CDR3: CASSQDWDRESSPLHF. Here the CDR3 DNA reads TGTGCCAGCAGCCAAGATTGGGACAGGGAAAGTTCACCCCTCCACTTT.

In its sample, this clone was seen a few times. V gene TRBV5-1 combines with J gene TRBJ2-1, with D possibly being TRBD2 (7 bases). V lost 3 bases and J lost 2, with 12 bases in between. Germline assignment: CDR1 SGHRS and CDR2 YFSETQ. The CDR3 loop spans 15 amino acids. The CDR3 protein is CASSYEGGAYNEQFF. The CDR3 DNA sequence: TGCGCCAGCAGCTATGAAGGGGGGGCCTACAATGAGCAGTTCTTC.

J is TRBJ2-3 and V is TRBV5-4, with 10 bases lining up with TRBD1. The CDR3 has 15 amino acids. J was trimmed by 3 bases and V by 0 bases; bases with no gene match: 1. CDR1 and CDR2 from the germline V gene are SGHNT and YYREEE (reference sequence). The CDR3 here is CASSLGQGATDTQYF. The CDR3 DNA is TGTGCCAGCAGCTTGGGACAGGGGGCGACAGATACGCAGTATTTT.

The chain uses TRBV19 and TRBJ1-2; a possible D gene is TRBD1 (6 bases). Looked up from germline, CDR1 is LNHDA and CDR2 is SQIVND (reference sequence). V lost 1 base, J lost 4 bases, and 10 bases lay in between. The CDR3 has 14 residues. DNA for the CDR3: TGTGCCAGTAGTATAGGCGACAGGAGCTATGGCTACACCTTC. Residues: CASSIGDRSYGYTF.

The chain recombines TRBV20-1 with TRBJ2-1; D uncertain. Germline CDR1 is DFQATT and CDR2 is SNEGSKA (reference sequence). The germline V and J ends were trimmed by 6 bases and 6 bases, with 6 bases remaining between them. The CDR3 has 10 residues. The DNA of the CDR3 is TGCAGTGCAGTGCGCAATGAGCAGTTCTTC. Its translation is CSAVRNEQFF.

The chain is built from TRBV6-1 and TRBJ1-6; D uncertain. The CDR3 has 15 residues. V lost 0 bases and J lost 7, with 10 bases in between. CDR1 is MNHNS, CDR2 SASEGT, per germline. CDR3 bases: TGTGCCAGCAGTGAAGCCGAGGGTTGGAATTCACCCCTCCACTTT. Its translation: CASSEAEGWNSPLHF.

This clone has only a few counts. CDR3: CASSWTGGWYGYTF. The CDR3 DNA reads TGTGCCAGCAGCTGGACAGGGGGGTGGTATGGCTACACCTTC. The genes are TRBV7-3 and TRBJ1-2, with TRBD1 matching 10 bases. J gave up 5 bases and V 4 bases, and 4 bases lay outside the gene matches. Germline CDR1 reads SGHTA; CDR2 reads FQGTGA. The CDR3 sequence is 14 residues long.

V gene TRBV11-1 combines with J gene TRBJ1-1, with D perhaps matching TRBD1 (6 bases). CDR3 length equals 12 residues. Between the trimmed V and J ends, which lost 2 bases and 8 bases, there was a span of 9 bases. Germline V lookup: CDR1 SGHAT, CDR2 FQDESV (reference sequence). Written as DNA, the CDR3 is TGTGCCAGCAGCTTATCCAGGGGCGAAGCTTTCTTT. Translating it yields CASSLSRGEAFF.

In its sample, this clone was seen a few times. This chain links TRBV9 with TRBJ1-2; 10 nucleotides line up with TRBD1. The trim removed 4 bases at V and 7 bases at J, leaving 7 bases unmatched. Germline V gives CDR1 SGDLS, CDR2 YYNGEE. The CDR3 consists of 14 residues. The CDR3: CASSSDRGLRGYTF. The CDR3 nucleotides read TGTGCCAGCAGCTCCGACAGGGGGCTGCGTGGCTACACCTTC.

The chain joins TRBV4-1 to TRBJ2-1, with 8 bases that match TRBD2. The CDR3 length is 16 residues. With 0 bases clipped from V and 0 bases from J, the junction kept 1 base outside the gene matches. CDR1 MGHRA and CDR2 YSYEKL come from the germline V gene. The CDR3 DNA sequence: TGCGCCAGCAGCCAAGAGGGGACTAGCTCCTACAATGAGCAGTTCTTC. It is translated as CASSQEGTSSYNEQFF.

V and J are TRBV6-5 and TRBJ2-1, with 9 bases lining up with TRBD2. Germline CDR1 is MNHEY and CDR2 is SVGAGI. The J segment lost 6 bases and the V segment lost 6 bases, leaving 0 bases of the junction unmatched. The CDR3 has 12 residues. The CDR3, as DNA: TGTGCCAGCAGGGGACTAGCCAATGAGCAGTTCTTC. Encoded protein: CASRGLANEQFF.

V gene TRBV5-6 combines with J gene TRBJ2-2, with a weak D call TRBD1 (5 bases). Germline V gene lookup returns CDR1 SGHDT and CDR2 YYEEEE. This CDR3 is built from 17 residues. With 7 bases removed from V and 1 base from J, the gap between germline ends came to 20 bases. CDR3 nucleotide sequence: TGTGCCAGCTGCAGCTTGTATTCAGGGTTGAACACCGGGGAGCTGTTTTTT. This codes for CASCSLYSGLNTGELFF.

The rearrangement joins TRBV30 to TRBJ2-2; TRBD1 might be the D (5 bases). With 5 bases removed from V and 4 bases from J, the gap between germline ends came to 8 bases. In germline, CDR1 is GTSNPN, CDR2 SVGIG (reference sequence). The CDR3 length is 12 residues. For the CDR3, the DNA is TGTGCCTGGGGACAAGCCACCGGGGAGCTGTTTTTT. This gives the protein CAWGQATGELFF.

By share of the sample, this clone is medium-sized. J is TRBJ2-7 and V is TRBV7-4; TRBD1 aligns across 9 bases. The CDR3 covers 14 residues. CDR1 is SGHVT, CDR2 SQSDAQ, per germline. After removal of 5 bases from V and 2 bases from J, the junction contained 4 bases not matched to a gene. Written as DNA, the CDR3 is TGTGCCAGCAGCCGCCGGGACAGGGCCTACGAGCAGTACTTC. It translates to CASSRRDRAYEQYF. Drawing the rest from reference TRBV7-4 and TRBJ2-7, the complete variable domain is GAGVSQSPRYKVAKRGRDVALRCDSISGHVTLYWYRQTLGQGSEVLTYSQSDAQRDKSGRPSGRFSAERPERSVSTLKIQRTEQGDSAVYLCASSRRDRAYEQYFGPGTRLTVT.

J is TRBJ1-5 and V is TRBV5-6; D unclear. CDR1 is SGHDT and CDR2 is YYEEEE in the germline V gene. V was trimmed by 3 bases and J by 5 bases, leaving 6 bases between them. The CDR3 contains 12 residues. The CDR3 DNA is TGTGCCAGCAGCTACGGGGATCAGCCCCAGCATTTT. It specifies CASSYGDQPQHF.

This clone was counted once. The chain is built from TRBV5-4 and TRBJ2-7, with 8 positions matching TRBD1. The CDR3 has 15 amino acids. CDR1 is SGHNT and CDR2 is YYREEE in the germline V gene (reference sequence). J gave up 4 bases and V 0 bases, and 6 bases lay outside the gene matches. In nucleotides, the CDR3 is TGTGCCAGCAGCTTGGGTGGACAGGGATCATACGAGCAGTACTTC. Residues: CASSLGGQGSYEQYF.

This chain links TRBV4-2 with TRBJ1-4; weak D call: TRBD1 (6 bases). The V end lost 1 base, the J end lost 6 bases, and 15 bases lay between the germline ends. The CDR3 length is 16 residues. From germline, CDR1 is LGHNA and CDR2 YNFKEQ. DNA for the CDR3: TGTGCCAGCAGCCAAGGTCGCGGGGGCCAGCATGAAAAACTGTTTTTT. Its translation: CASSQGRGGQHEKLFF.

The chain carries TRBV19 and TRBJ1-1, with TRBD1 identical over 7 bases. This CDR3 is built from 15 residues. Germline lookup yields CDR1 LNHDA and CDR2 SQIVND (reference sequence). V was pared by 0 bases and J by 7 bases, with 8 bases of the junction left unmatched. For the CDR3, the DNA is TGTGCCAGTAGTATAGATTTAGGGGGCTCAGGTGAAGCTTTCTTT. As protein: CASSIDLGGSGEAFF.

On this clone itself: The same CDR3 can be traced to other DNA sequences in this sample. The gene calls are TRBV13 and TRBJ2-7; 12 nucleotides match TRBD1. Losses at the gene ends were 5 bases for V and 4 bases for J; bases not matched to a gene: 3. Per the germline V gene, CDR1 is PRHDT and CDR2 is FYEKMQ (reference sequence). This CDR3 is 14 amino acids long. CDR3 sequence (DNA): TGTGCCAGCAGCCCGGGACAGGGGGCATACGAGCAGTACTTC. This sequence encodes CASSPGQGAYEQYF.

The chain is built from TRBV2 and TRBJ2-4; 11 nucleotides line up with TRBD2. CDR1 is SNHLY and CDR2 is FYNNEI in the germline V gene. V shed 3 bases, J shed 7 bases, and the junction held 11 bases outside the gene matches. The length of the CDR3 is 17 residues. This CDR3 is CASSEASGGLGKNIQYF. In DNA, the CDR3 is TGTGCCAGCAGTGAGGCTAGCGGGGGGTTGGGTAAGAACATTCAGTACTTC.

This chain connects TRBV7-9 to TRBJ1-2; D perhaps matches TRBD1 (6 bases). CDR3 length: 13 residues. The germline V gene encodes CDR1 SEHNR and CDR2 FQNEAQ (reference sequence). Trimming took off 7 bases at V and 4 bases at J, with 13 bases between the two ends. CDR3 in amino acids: CASTPGATYGYTF. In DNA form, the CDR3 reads TGTGCCAGCACCCCAGGGGCTACCTATGGCTACACCTTC.

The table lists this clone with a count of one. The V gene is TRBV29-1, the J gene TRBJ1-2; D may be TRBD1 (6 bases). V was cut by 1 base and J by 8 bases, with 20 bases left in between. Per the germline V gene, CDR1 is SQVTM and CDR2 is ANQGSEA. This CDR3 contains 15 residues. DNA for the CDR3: TGCAGCGTTGAAGGGACAGCCGACTTAACTATGGGCTACACCTTC. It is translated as CSVEGTADLTMGYTF.

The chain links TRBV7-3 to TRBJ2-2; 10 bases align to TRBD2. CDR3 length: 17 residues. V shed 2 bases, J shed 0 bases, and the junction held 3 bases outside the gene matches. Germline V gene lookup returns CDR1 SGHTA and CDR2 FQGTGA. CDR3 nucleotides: TGTGCCAGCAGCTTAGATAGCGGGGGGCCGAACACCGGGGAGCTGTTTTTT. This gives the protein CASSLDSGGPNTGELFF.

CDR3 in amino acids: CASRAGPTSTDTQYF. CDR3 DNA: TGTGCCAGCAGAGCGGGACCCACTAGCACAGATACGCAGTATTTT. This chain links TRBV11-3 with TRBJ2-3, with TRBD2 identical over 7 bases. The CDR3 sequence is 15 residues long. With 6 bases clipped from V and 0 bases from J, the junction kept 6 bases outside the gene matches. The germline V gene encodes CDR1 SGHNT and CDR2 YENEEA.